This T cell receptor (beta chain) was sequenced for a study of blood T cell repertoires in COVID-19. Germline-derived CDR1 and CDR2 are MNHEY and SVGAGI. V was trimmed by 5 bases and J by 10 bases, leaving 17 bases between them. This CDR3 comprises 13 residues. Here immunoSEQ multiplex PCR was the method, and the copy in TCRdb shows in-frame clones only, minus some. This table holds about 290,000 clones, about nine tenths found once. The sample taken for sequencing was peripheral blood. This sequence originates from a woman aged 25 to 39 with active or convalescent COVID-19. V usage is TRBV6-5 and J usage is TRBJ1-2, with unresolved D. The CDR3 coding sequence is TGTGCCAGCAGTCCAGCAGGCCCCGTAAACTACACCTTC. Amino acid sequence: CASSPAGPVNYTF.